What follows is one T cell receptor beta chain and its context. This sample is drawn from a study of T cell responses to AZD1222 COVID-19 vaccine. Clones were sequenced by immunoSEQ multiplex PCR, and TCRdb holds only the in-frame ones, with some missing. This table has approximately 140,000 clones, 75% to 90% appearing once. The germline CDR1 and CDR2 sequences are KGHSH and LQKENI. This CDR3 region has 15 residues. V was shortened by 2 bases and J by 0 bases, with 8 bases between the two germline ends. This chain connects TRBV18 to TRBJ1-5; possibly TRBD1 for D (5 bases). This clonotype was obtained from an adult in good health. Material: peripheral blood, obtained on day 0 of MenACWY control vaccination. The CDR3 is CASSPRQNSNQPQHF. CDR3 sequence (DNA): TGTGCCAGCTCACCAAGACAGAATAGCAATCAGCCCCAGCATTTT.